This TCR beta chain derives from a study of cytomegalovirus exposure and HLA in healthy donors. CDR1 and CDR2 from the germline V gene are SGDLS and YYNGEE. The CDR3 totals 15 residues. After removal of 4 bases from V and 2 bases from J, the junction contained 8 bases not matched to a gene. About this clone itself: Its antigen is currently unknown.

PCR involved 60 Vbeta and 13 Jbeta primers. Sequencing was performed with immunoSEQ multiplex PCR; in TCRdb, only in-frame clones are kept and a portion is missing. Altogether approximately 130,000 clones are present, about 80% being singletons, with the ten largest covering 2.5% to 3%. Study-level findings and limits: Most of the TCR beta V segments (in an earlier analysis) were productive either about 87% or about 30% of the time.

The chain is built from TRBV9 and TRBJ1-2, with TRBD1 matching 7 bases. The sequence was obtained from a boy aged 2 to 10 in good health and CMV-seronegative. Material: PBMCs. CDR3 sequence: CASSLRQGENYGYTF. In nucleotides, the CDR3 is TGTGCCAGCAGCCTCAGACAGGGCGAGAACTATGGCTACACCTTC. Supplemented by reference TRBV9 and TRBJ1-2, the full variable domain reads DSGVTQTPKHLITATGQRVTLRCSPRSGDLSVYWYQQSLDQGLQFLIQYYNGEERAKGNILERFSAQQFPDLHSELNLSSLELGDSALYFCASSLRQGENYGYTFGSGTRLTVV.